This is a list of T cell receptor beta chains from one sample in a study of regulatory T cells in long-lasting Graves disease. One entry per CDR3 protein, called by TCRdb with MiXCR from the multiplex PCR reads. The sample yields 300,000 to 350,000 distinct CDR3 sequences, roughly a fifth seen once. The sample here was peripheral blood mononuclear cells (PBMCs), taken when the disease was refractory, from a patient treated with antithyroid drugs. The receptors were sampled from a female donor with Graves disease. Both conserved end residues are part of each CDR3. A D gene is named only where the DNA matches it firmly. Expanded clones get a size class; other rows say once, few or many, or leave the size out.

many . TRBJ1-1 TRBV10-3 CAISESFFINTEAFF TGTGCCATCAGTGAGTCGTTTTTTATCAACACTGAAGCTTTCTTT
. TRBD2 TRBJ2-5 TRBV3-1 CASSQVQREVAQYF TGTGCCAGCAGCCAAGTGCAGCGGGAGGTGGCCCAGTACTTC
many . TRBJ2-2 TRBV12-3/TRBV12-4 CASSPPGQAVAGATTGELFF TGTGCCAGCAGTCCCCCGGGACAGGCCGTAGCGGGGGCCACTACCGGGGAGCTGTTTTTT
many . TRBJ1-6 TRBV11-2 CASSWGLANSPLHF TGTGCCAGCAGCTGGGGACTGGCAAATTCACCCCTCCACTTT
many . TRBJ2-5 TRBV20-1 CSVRAAVASSPETQYF TGCAGTGTAAGGGCGGCCGTGGCTAGCAGTCCAGAGACCCAGTACTTC
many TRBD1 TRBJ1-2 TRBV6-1 CASNPTGGYGYTF TGTGCCAGCAATCCGACAGGGGGCTATGGCTACACCTTC
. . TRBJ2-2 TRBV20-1 CSAQPYYTGELFF TGCAGTGCTCAGCCGTACTACACCGGGGAGCTGTTTTTT
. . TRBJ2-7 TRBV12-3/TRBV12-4 CASSLVASNYEQYF TGTGCCAGCAGTTTGGTAGCCTCAAACTACGAGCAGTACTTC
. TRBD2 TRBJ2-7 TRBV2 CASSKPGLAGAEQYF TGTGCCAGCAGTAAACCGGGACTAGCGGGAGCCGAGCAGTACTTC
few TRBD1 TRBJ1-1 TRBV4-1 CASSWRTGEMNTEAFF TGCGCCAGCAGCTGGCGGACAGGGGAAATGAACACTGAAGCTTTCTTT
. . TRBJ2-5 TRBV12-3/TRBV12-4 CASSYNIQETQYF TGTGCCAGCAGTTATAATATCCAAGAGACCCAGTACTTC
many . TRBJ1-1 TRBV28 CASSPLARMNTEAFF TGTGCCAGCAGTCCTTTGGCCAGGATGAACACTGAAGCTTTCTTT
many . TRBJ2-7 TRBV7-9 CASSTEKEYEQYF TGTGCCAGCAGCACAGAAAAGGAATACGAGCAGTACTTC
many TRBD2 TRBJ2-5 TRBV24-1 CATSDRKTSGEKETQYF TGTGCCACCAGTGATAGAAAGACTAGCGGGGAGAAAGAGACCCAGTACTTC
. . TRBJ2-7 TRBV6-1 CASGLSRTPGEQYF TGTGCCAGCGGGCTAAGTCGAACGCCGGGCGAGCAGTACTTC
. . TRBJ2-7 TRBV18 CASSVVTGHEQYF TGTGCCAGCTCCGTAGTAACAGGTCACGAGCAGTACTTC
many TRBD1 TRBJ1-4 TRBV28 CASSRDRGLEKLFF TGTGCCAGCAGCCGGGACAGGGGGCTTGAAAAACTGTTTTTT
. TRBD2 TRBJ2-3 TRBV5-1 CASSFRLAGGPSDTQYF TGCGCCAGCAGCTTCCGACTAGCGGGAGGGCCATCAGATACGCAGTATTTT
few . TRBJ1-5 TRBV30 CAWTIYNRQFSQPQHF TGTGCCTGGACCATATACAATAGACAGTTTTCTCAGCCCCAGCATTTT
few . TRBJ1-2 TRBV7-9 CASSLVALANYGYTF TGTGCCAGCAGCTTAGTAGCCTTAGCTAACTATGGCTACACCTTC
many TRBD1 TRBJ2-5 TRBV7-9 CASSGKQGAPSQTQYF TGTGCCAGCAGCGGCAAACAGGGGGCTCCTTCACAGACCCAGTACTTC
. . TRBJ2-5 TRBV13 CASSLAWQQETQYF TGTGCCAGCAGCTTAGCCTGGCAGCAAGAGACCCAGTACTTC
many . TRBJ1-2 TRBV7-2 CASSAQGQGGYTF TGTGCCAGCAGCGCGCAGGGGCAGGGGGGCTACACCTTC
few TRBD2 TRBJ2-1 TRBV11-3 CASSLGWRGGSEQFF TGTGCCAGCAGCTTAGGTTGGCGCGGGGGGAGCGAGCAGTTCTTC
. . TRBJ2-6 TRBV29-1 CSVHITGANVLTF TGCAGCGTACACATAACTGGGGCCAACGTCCTGACTTTC